The 27 T cell receptor beta chains below all came from one sample that was sequenced in a study of blood T cell repertoires in COVID-19. The repertoire was sequenced with immunoSEQ multiplex PCR; TCRdb's copy has only in-frame clones and lacks some. The profile covers 9,700 or so clones, with about 81% appearing a single time and roughly 24% taken by the ten largest. The sample consisted of peripheral blood. Receptors were obtained from a man aged 60-69 years with active COVID-19.

This sequence joins TRBV6-6 and TRBJ1-3; 7 bases are shared with TRBD1. Germline CDR1 MNHNY, CDR2 SVGAGI (reference sequence). Germline trimming cut 5 bases from V and 0 bases from J; bases unmatched to any gene: 10. The length of the CDR3 is 17 residues. CDR3 coding DNA: TGTGCCAGCAGTCCCCGGGTGAGGGGGCTCTCTGGAAACACCATATATTTT. Its protein product is CASSPRVRGLSGNTIYF.

CDR3 protein: CASSQEWDRGRQDTQYF. In nucleotides, the CDR3 is TGTGCCAGCAGCCAAGAGTGGGACAGGGGGCGTCAAGATACGCAGTATTTT. The rearrangement joins TRBV14 to TRBJ2-3; TRBD1 aligns across 12 bases. This CDR3 region has 17 residues. Trimming at V came to 0 bases and at J to 5 bases, leaving 6 bases not matched to a gene. Germline-derived CDR1 and CDR2 are SGHDN and FVKESK. Full variable domain (remainder filled in from reference TRBV14 and TRBJ2-3): EAGVTQFPSHSVIEKGQTVTLRCDPISGHDNLYWYRRVMGKEIKFLLHFVKESKQDESGMPNNRFLAERTGGTYSTLKVQPAELEDSGVYFCASSQEWDRGRQDTQYFGPGTRLTVL.

The rearrangement links TRBV5-1 to TRBJ1-1; possibly TRBD1 for D (6 bases). The CDR3 is made up of 14 amino acids. Looked up from germline, CDR1 is SGHRS and CDR2 is YFSETQ. V was trimmed by 1 base and J by 5 bases, leaving 12 bases between them. The CDR3 region has the DNA TGCGCCAGCAGCTTGACAGGGTGGGGGACTGAAGCTTTCTTT. Translating gives CASSLTGWGTEAFF.

This rearrangement joins TRBV7-2 to TRBJ2-3, with a weak D call TRBD2 (6 bases). Germline lookup yields CDR1 SGHTA and CDR2 FQGNSA. This CDR3 comprises 13 residues. Trimming pared 3 bases from V and 6 bases from J, leaving 10 bases between. The CDR3 DNA follows: TGTGCCAGCAGCTTTAGTGGGGGGGATACGCAGTATTTT. Protein product: CASSFSGGDTQYF.

The chain recombines TRBV12-5 with TRBJ2-1; TRBD1 matches 10 bases. Germline CDR1 is LGHNT and CDR2 is FRNRAP. Trimming removed 6 bases from V and 2 bases from J; junction bases left unmatched: 4. CDR3 length equals 15 residues. The CDR3 protein is CASGRDRGPYNEQFF. DNA for the CDR3: TGTGCTAGTGGGCGAGACAGGGGGCCCTACAATGAGCAGTTCTTC.

The V gene is TRBV18, the J gene TRBJ2-1; the D is unclear. The ends were cut back, 2 bases at V and 5 bases at J, with 7 bases in the middle. The CDR3 runs to 13 residues. Germline CDR1 is KGHSH and CDR2 is LQKENI. Here the CDR3 DNA reads TGTGCCAGCTCACCAGAACAGCACAATGAGCAGTTCTTC. Its translation: CASSPEQHNEQFF.

CDR3 sequence: CASSPGAGGLNEQFF. The CDR3 DNA sequence: TGTGCCAGCAGCCCAGGCGCGGGAGGACTAAATGAGCAGTTCTTC. The J gene is TRBJ2-1, the V gene TRBV7-9; the match to TRBD2 covers 8 bases. Germline V gene sequence: CDR1 SEHNR, CDR2 FQNEAQ (reference sequence). Losses at the gene ends were 5 bases for V and 7 bases for J; bases not matched to a gene: 10. This CDR3 comprises 15 residues.

The chain recombines TRBV9 with TRBJ2-2; TRBD2 matches at 8 bases. CDR3 length: 14 amino acids. CDR1 is SGDLS and CDR2 is YYNGEE in the germline V gene. V gave up 0 bases and J gave up 6 bases; unmatched junction bases: 1. Written as DNA, the CDR3 is TGTGCCAGCAGCGTAGAACTAGCGGCCGGGGAGCTGTTTTTT. It is translated as CASSVELAAGELFF.

The chain has TRBV11-2 and TRBJ2-7; D not resolved. Trimming took 2 bases from V and 3 from J, leaving 2 bases between them. This CDR3 comprises 11 residues. The germline V gene has CDR1 SGHAT and CDR2 FQNNGV. CDR3 nucleotide sequence: TGTGCCAGCAGCTTACACTACGAGCAGTACTTC. It encodes CASSLHYEQYF.

The sample holds a few counts of this clone. The CDR3: CASSQDAGTNIQYF. The CDR3 DNA is TGCGCCAGCAGCCAAGACGCGGGGACAAACATTCAGTACTTC. The chain carries TRBV4-3 and TRBJ2-4; maybe TRBD2 (6 bases). The CDR3 loop spans 14 amino acids. Germline V gives CDR1 LGHNA, CDR2 YSLEER. V was trimmed by 0 bases and J by 6 bases, leaving 9 bases between them.

V usage is TRBV9 and J usage is TRBJ2-5, with D perhaps TRBD2 (6 bases). The germline gives CDR1 SGDLS, CDR2 YYNGEE. This CDR3 has 14 residues. V lost 0 bases, J lost 2 bases, and 8 bases lay in between. The CDR3 DNA reads as TGTGCCAGCAGCGTAGGCGGGGCACAAGAGACCCAGTACTTC. Translation: CASSVGGAQETQYF.

J is TRBJ2-2 and V is TRBV7-2, with 9 bases aligning to TRBD2. CDR3 length equals 16 residues. CDR1 is SGHTA, CDR2 FQGNSA, per germline. The V segment lost 5 bases and the J segment 0 bases; nucleotides outside the gene matches: 4. The CDR3 protein is CASSQIAGANTGELFF. CDR3 nucleotide sequence: TGTGCCAGCAGCCAGATAGCGGGAGCGAACACCGGGGAGCTGTTTTTT.

The chain links TRBV6-2 or TRBV6-3 to TRBJ1-5; no reliable D call. The CDR3 length is 16 residues. V was trimmed by 2 bases and J by 2 bases, leaving 13 bases between them. Looked up from germline, CDR1 is MNHEY and CDR2 is SVGEGT. DNA of the CDR3: TGTGCCAGCAGTTACATCGGTTTAACGGGCAATCAGCCCCAGCATTTT. Translated: CASSYIGLTGNQPQHF.

The V and J genes are TRBV7-9 and TRBJ1-2; D may be TRBD1 (5 bases). Trimming cost V 6 bases and J 8 bases, with 16 bases left between them. This CDR3 has 13 amino acids. CDR1 SEHNR and CDR2 FQNEAQ come from the germline V gene (reference sequence). The CDR3 spells CASSPDTARGYTF. The CDR3, as DNA: TGTGCCAGCAGTCCGGACACAGCAAGGGGCTACACCTTC.

The chain couples TRBV3-1 (or the pseudogene TRBV3-2) to TRBJ1-5; D perhaps matches TRBD1 (6 bases). This CDR3 contains 15 residues. Per germline, CDR1 LGHDT and CDR2 YNNKEL (reference sequence). V was clipped by 1 base and J by 5 bases, with 12 bases between them. CDR3 amino acids: CASSQGSTGHQPQHF. CDR3 coding DNA: TGTGCCAGCAGCCAAGGGTCAACAGGGCATCAGCCCCAGCATTTT.

This rearrangement joins TRBV5-1 to TRBJ2-3; D unresolved. V lost 2 bases and J 4 bases, leaving 8 bases between the germline ends. CDR1 and CDR2 (germline): SGHRS, YFSETQ. This CDR3 is built from 13 residues. The CDR3 reads CASSLQWSDTQYF. CDR3 DNA: TGCGCCAGCAGCTTACAGTGGTCAGATACGCAGTATTTT.

The chain is built from TRBV5-5 and TRBJ1-5; D is uncertain. Germline V lookup: CDR1 SGHKS, CDR2 YYEKEE (reference sequence). The CDR3 contains 17 residues. Trimming removed 4 bases from V and 0 bases from J, with 17 bases in between. CDR3 nucleotides: TGTGCCAGCAGCGTGGGCCCGGAGGGCTATAGCAATCAGCCCCAGCATTTT. It encodes CASSVGPEGYSNQPQHF.

The chain recombines TRBV12-3 or TRBV12-4 with TRBJ1-5; D is unresolved. V shed 4 bases and J shed 9 bases, with 10 bases lying between them. This CDR3 has 12 amino acids. Here the CDR3 reads CASSSFGRPQHF. CDR3 bases: TGTGCCAGCAGTTCCTTTGGGAGGCCCCAGCATTTT.

The chain carries TRBV15 and TRBJ2-7, with D perhaps matching TRBD1 (6 bases). Germline V gene lookup returns CDR1 LNHNV and CDR2 YYDKDF (reference sequence). CDR3 length: 14 amino acids. V was pared by 0 bases and J by 7 bases, with 13 bases between. CDR3 sequence reads: CATSRDQGNREQYF. The DNA for the CDR3 is TGTGCCACCAGCAGAGACCAGGGGAATCGAGAGCAGTACTTC. The entire variable domain, with the rest obtained from reference TRBV15 and TRBJ2-7, is as follows: DAMVIQNPRYQVTQFGKPVTLSCSQTLNHNVMYWYQQKSSQAPKLLFHYYDKDFNNEADTPDNFQSRRPNTSFCFLDIRSPGLGDTAMYLCATSRDQGNREQYFGPGTRLTVT.

The CDR3 sequence: CASSLKGVYEQYF. The CDR3 nucleotides are TGTGCCAGCAGCTTGAAAGGGGTCTACGAGCAGTACTTC. The gene calls are TRBV5-5 and TRBJ2-7, with TRBD1 as a possible D gene (5 bases). The CDR3 totals 13 residues. Trimming left V 1 base short and J 3 bases short, with 8 bases between. CDR1 is SGHKS, CDR2 YYEKEE, per germline (reference sequence).

The rearrangement links TRBV3-1 (or the pseudogene TRBV3-2) to TRBJ2-7, with 8 positions matching TRBD2. The trim removed 3 bases at V and 2 bases at J, leaving 3 bases unmatched. This CDR3 comprises 14 residues. Per the germline V gene, CDR1 is LGHDT and CDR2 is YNNKEL (reference sequence). The CDR3 loop reads CASSHKGLAYEQYF. The CDR3 bases are TGTGCCAGCAGCCACAAGGGACTAGCCTACGAGCAGTACTTC.

The CDR3 sequence is CASESSGREGSTDTQYF. The CDR3 DNA sequence: TGTGCCAGCGAGAGTAGCGGGAGGGAGGGCAGCACAGATACGCAGTATTTT. The rearrangement links TRBV2 to TRBJ2-3; TRBD2 aligns across 11 bases. With V trimmed by 8 bases and J by 0 bases, 10 bases remained unmatched. The CDR3 runs 17 residues. The V gene's germline CDR1 is SNHLY and CDR2 FYNNEI.

V gene TRBV6-5 combines with J gene TRBJ2-1; a weak D match, TRBD1 (6 bases). V was trimmed by 5 bases and J by 13 bases, leaving 15 bases between them. The CDR3 sequence is 12 residues long. The germline V gene encodes CDR1 MNHEY and CDR2 SVGAGI. CDR3 in DNA: TGTGCCAGCAGTCTCAAATCGGACAGCCAGTTCTTC. Encoded protein: CASSLKSDSQFF.

This sequence joins TRBV11-2 and TRBJ1-4; the match to TRBD1 covers 7 bases. The CDR3 is 15 amino acids. With 6 bases clipped from V and 6 bases from J, the junction kept 10 bases outside the gene matches. Germline CDR1 reads SGHAT; CDR2 reads FQNNGV. The CDR3 region is CASSWGRGGDEKLFF. As DNA, the CDR3 is TGTGCCAGCAGTTGGGGGAGAGGGGGCGATGAAAAACTGTTTTTT.

The gene calls are TRBV2 and TRBJ1-6, with 9 bases aligning to TRBD1. Trimming took 6 bases from V and 7 from J; bases not matched to a gene: 7. The CDR3 covers 15 residues. Germline-derived CDR1 and CDR2 are SNHLY and FYNNEI. CDR3 protein: CASRLGQGRNSPLHF. DNA of the CDR3: TGTGCCAGCAGGCTGGGACAGGGTCGAAATTCACCCCTCCACTTT.

V usage is TRBV9 and J usage is TRBJ2-4, with D hard to call. This CDR3 has 13 residues. CDR1 and CDR2 (germline): SGDLS, YYNGEE. The germline V and J ends were trimmed by 4 bases and 7 bases, with 12 bases remaining between them. The CDR3 is CASSRGDGNIQYF. The DNA of the CDR3 is TGTGCCAGCAGCCGAGGAGATGGCAACATTCAGTACTTC.

V gene TRBV6-2 or TRBV6-3 combines with J gene TRBJ2-7, with 7 bases aligning to TRBD1. Looked up from germline, CDR1 is MNHEY and CDR2 is SVGEGT. V dropped 6 bases and J dropped 3; count of bases not matched to a gene: 8. The CDR3 runs 14 residues. Here the CDR3 reads CASSPGTAYYEQYF. CDR3 sequence (DNA): TGTGCCAGCAGCCCCGGGACAGCATACTACGAGCAGTACTTC.